The source of this T cell receptor (beta chain) is a study of blood T cells in healthy people across ages. Study-wide findings and caveats: Per million T cells, the diversity of TCR beta decreased roughly linearly as age advanced.

A J-beta primer mix and a sample-barcoded 5' primer were used in a second PCR of about 6 to 12 cycles. TCRdb re-called the 5' RACE reads through MiXCR, storing one row per CDR3 protein. The sample has approximately 800,000 distinct CDR3 sequences; 53% are singletons. Concerning this clonotype: Its antigen is unknown.

This CDR3 is built from 16 residues. Germline CDR1 and CDR2: MNHNS and SASEGT. V was pared by 0 bases and J by 2 bases, with 13 bases between. Sequences were obtained from blood. The TCR comes from a man at least 80 years old in good health. The chain is built from TRBV6-1 and TRBJ2-5; D ambiguous. CDR3 sequence reads: CASSEARLGRQETQYF. CDR3 coding DNA: TGTGCCAGCAGTGAAGCGCGGTTAGGACGGCAAGAGACCCAGTACTTC.